The TCR beta chain described here comes from a study of cytomegalovirus exposure and HLA in healthy donors. Regarding the study as a whole: In a later analysis, TCR beta V- and J-gene trimming showed a link to a missense DCLRE1C variant. It was reported that the classifier diagnosed cytomegalovirus status with high specificity and sensitivity in both the original and validation cohorts.

V gave up 3 bases and J gave up 9 bases, with 17 bases separating them. Germline CDR1 reads SGHDT; CDR2 reads YYEEEE. The CDR3 loop spans 14 amino acids. Points on this clone: Its antigen is as yet unknown.

PCR involved 60 Vbeta and 13 Jbeta primers. Study processing details: Counted up in a later analysis, unique TCR beta chains came to some 82 million, with around 11 million shared. Produced via immunoSEQ multiplex PCR; TCRdb's table is partial and in-frame only. V and J calls and clone size are copied from that table; D and trimming were computed from the DNA. The repertoire includes roughly 100,000 clones, around 73% of them detected once, and approximately 3.3% sits in the top ten. The sequence derives from a middle-aged woman in good health and CMV-seronegative. The genes are TRBV5-6 and TRBJ2-3; weak D call: TRBD2 (6 bases). The sample consisted of PBMCs. DNA for the CDR3: TGTGCCAGCAGCTCGGACCTTGGAGGGAGCACGCAGTATTTT. Protein product: CASSSDLGGSTQYF.